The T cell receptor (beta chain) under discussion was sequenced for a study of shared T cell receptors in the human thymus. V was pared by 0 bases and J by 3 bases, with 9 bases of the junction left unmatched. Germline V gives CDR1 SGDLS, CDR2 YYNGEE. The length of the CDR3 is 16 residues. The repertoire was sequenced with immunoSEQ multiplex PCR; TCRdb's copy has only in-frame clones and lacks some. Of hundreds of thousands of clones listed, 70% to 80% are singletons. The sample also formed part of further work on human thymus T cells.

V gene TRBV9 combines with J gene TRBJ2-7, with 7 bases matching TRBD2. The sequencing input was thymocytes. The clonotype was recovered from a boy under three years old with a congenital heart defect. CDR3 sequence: CASSVGGLAELYEQYF. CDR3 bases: TGTGCCAGCAGCGTAGGAGGGCTAGCGGAACTCTACGAGCAGTACTTC. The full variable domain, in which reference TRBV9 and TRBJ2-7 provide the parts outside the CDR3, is DSGVTQTPKHLITATGQRVTLRCSPRSGDLSVYWYQQSLDQGLQFLIQYYNGEERAKGNILERFSAQQFPDLHSELNLSSLELGDSALYFCASSVGGLAELYEQYFGPGTRLTVT.